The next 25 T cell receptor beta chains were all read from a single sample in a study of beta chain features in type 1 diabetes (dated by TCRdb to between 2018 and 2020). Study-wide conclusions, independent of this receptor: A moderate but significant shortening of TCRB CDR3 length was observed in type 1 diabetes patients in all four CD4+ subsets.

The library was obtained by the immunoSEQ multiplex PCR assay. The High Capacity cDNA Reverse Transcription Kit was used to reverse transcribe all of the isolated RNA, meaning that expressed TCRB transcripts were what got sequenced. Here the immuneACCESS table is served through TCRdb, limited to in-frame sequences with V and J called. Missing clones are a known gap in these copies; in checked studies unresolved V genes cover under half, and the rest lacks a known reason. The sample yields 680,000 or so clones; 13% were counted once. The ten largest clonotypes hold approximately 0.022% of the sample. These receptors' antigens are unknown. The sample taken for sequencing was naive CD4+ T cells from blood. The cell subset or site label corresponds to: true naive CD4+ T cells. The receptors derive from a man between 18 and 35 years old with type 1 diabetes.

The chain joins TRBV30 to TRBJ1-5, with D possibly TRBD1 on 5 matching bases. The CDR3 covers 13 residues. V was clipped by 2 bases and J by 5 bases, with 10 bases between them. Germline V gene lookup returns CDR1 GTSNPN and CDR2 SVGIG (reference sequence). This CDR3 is CAWSTRGDQPQHF. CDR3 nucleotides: TGTGCCTGGAGTACGAGGGGTGATCAGCCCCAGCATTTT.

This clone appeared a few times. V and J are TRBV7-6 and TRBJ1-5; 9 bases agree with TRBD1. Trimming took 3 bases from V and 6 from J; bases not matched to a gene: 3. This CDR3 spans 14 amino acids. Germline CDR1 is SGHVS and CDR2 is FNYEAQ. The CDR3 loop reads CASSFLQGAQPQHF. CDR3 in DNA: TGTGCCAGCAGCTTTTTACAGGGGGCTCAGCCCCAGCATTTT.

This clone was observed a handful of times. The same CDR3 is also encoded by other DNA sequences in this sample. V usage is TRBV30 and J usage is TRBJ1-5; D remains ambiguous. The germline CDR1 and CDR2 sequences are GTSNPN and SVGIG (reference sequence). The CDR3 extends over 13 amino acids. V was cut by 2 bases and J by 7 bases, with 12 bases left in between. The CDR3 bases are TGTGCCTGGAGTTGGGGAGAAGACCAGCCCCAGCATTTT. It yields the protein CAWSWGEDQPQHF.

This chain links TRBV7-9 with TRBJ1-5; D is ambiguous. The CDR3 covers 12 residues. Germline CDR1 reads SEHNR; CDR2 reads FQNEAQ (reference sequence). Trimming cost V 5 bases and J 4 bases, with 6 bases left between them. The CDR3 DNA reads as TGTGCCAGCAGCATACAGAATCAGCCCCAGCATTTT. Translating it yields CASSIQNQPQHF.

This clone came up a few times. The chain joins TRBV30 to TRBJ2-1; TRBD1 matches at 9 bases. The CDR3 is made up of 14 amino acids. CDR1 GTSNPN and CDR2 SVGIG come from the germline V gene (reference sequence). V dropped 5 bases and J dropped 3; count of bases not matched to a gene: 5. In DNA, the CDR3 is TGTGCCTGGGGGGCGGGACAGGGCTACAATGAGCAGTTCTTC. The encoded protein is CAWGAGQGYNEQFF. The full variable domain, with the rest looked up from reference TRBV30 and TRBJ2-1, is SQTIHQWPATLVQPVGSPLSLECTVEGTSNPNLYWYRQAAGRGLQLLFYSVGIGQISSEVPQNLSASRPQDRQFILSSKKLLLSDSGFYLCAWGAGQGYNEQFFGPGTRLTVL.

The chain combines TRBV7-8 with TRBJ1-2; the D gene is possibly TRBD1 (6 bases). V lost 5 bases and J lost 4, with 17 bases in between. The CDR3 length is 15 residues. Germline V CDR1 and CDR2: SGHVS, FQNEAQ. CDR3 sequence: CASSQRTAYSYGYTF. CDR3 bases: TGTGCCAGCAGCCAAAGGACAGCCTACTCCTATGGCTACACCTTC.

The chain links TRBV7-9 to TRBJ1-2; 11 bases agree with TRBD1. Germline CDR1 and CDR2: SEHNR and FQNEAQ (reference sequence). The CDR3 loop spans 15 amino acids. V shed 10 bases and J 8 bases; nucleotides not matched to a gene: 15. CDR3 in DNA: TGTGCCACGGGAGGACAGGGGGCCCCATTGGAAGGCTACACCTTC. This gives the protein CATGGQGAPLEGYTF.

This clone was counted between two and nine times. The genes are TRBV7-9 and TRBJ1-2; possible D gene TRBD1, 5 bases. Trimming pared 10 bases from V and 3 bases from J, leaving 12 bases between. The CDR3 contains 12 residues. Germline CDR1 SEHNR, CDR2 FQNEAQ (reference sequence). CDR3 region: CATAGRDYGYTF. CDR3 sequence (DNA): TGTGCCACCGCAGGGAGGGACTATGGCTACACCTTC. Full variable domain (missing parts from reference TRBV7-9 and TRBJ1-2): DTGVSQNPRHKITKRGQNVTFRCDPISEHNRLYWYRQTLGQGPEFLTYFQNEAQLEKSRLLSDRFSAERPKGSFSTLEIQRTEQGDSAMYLCATAGRDYGYTFGSGTRLTVV.

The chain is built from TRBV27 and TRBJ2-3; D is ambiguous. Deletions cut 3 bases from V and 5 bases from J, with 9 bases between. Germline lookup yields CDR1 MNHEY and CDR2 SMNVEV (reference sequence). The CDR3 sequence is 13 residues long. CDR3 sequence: CASSFVAGDTQYF. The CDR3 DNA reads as TGTGCCAGCAGTTTTGTAGCAGGAGATACGCAGTATTTT.

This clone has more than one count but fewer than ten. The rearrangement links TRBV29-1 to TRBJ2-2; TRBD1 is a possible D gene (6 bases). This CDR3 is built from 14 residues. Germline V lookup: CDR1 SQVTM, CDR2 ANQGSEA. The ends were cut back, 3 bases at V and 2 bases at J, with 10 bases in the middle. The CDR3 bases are TGCAGCGTTGAGGGGGACACCAACACCGGGGAGCTGTTTTTT. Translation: CSVEGDTNTGELFF.

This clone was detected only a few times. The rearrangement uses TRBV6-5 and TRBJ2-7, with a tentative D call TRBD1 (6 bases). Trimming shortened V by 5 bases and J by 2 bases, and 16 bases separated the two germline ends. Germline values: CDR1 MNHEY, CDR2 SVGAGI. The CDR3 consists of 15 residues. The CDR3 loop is CASSREGQRTYEQYF. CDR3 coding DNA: TGTGCCAGCAGTCGAGAAGGACAGCGCACCTACGAGCAGTACTTC.

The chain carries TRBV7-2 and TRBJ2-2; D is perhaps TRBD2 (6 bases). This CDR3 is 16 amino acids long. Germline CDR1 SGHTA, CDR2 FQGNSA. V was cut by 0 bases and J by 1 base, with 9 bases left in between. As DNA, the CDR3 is TGTGCCAGCAGCTTAGCTCCCGGGGGGAACACCGGGGAGCTGTTTTTT. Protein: CASSLAPGGNTGELFF.

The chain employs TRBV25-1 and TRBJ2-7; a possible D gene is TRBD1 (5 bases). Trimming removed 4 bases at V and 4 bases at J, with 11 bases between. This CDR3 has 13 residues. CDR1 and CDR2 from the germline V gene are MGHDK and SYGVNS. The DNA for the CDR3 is TGTGCCAGCAGTGGGGCAGGGCAATACGAGCAGTACTTC. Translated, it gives CASSGAGQYEQYF.

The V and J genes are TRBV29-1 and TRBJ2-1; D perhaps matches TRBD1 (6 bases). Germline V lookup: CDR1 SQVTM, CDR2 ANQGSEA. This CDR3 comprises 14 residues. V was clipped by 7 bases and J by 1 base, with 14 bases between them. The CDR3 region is CSAVGTPSYNEQFF. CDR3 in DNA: TGCAGCGCCGTGGGGACACCTTCCTACAATGAGCAGTTCTTC.

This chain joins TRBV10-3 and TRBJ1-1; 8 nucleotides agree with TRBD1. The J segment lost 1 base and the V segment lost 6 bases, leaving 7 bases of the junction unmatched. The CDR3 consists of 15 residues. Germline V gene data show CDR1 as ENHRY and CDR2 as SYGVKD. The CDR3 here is CAIRDSGTGNTEAFF. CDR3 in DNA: TGTGCCATCAGGGATTCCGGGACAGGGAACACTGAAGCTTTCTTT.

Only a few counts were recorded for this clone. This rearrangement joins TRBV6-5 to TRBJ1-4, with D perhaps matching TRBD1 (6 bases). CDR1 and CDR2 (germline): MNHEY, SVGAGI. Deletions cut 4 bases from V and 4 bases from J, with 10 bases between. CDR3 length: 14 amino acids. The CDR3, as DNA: TGTGCCAGCAGTTTGACAGGTGGTAATGAAAAACTGTTTTTT. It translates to CASSLTGGNEKLFF.

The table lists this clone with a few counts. CDR3 amino acids: CASSLGETGVGSPLHF. The DNA of the CDR3 is TGTGCCAGCAGCTTAGGAGAGACAGGGGTAGGGTCACCCCTCCACTTT. J is TRBJ1-6 and V is TRBV7-2, with 8 bases aligning to TRBD1. The V segment lost 1 base and the J segment 10 bases; nucleotides outside the gene matches: 9. The CDR3 covers 16 residues. Germline V gene data show CDR1 as SGHTA and CDR2 as FQGNSA.

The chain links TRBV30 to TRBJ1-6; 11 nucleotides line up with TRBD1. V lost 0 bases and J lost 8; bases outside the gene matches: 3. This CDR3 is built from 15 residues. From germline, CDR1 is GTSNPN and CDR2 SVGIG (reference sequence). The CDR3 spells CAWSVLDRGHSPLHF. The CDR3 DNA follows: TGTGCCTGGAGTGTACTGGACAGGGGGCATTCACCCCTCCACTTT.

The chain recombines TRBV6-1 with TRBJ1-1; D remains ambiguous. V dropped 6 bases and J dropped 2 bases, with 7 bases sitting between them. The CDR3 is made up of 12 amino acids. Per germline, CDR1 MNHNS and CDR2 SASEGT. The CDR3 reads CASSRLNTEAFF. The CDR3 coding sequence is TGTGCCAGCAGCCGACTAAACACTGAAGCTTTCTTT.

CDR3 amino acids: CASSESMDNEQFF. CDR3 DNA: TGCGCCAGCAGTGAGTCGATGGACAATGAGCAGTTCTTC. This chain joins TRBV10-1 and TRBJ2-1; no reliable D call. Deletions cut 0 bases from V and 5 bases from J, with 5 bases between. CDR3 length: 13 residues. The germline CDR1 and CDR2 sequences are WNHNN and SYGVQD (reference sequence).

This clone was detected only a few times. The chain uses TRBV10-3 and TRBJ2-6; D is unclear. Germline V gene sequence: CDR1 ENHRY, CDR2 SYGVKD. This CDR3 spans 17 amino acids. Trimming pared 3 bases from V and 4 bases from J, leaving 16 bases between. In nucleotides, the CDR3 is TGTGCCATCAGTGAAGGCGGTGCTCTGGTCGGGGCCAACGTCCTGACTTTC. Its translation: CAISEGGALVGANVLTF.

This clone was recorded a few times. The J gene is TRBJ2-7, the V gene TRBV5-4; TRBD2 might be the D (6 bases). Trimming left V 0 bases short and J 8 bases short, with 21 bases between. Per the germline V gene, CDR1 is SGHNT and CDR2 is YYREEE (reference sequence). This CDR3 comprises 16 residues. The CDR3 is CASSLGGDSGFYKQYF. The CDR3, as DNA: TGTGCCAGCAGCTTGGGAGGGGACTCCGGTTTTTACAAGCAGTACTTC.

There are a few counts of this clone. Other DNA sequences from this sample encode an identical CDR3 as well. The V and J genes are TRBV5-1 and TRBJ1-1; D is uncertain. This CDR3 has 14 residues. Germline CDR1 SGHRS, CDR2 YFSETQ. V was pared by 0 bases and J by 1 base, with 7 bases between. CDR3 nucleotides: TGCGCCAGCAGCTTGGGGCCGGGGAACACTGAAGCTTTCTTT. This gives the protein CASSLGPGNTEAFF.

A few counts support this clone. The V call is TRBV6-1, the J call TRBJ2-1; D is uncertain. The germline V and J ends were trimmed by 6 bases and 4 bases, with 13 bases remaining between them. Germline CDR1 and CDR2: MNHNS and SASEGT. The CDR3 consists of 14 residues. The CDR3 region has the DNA TGTGCCAGCAGCGGGCAGAGAGCATACAATGAGCAGTTCTTC. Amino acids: CASSGQRAYNEQFF.

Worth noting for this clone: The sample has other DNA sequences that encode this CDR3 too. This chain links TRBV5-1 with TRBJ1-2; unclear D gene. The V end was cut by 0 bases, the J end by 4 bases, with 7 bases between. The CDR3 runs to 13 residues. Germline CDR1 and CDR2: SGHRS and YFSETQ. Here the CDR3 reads CASSLGQIYGYTF. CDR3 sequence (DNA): TGCGCCAGCAGCTTGGGACAAATCTATGGCTACACCTTC.